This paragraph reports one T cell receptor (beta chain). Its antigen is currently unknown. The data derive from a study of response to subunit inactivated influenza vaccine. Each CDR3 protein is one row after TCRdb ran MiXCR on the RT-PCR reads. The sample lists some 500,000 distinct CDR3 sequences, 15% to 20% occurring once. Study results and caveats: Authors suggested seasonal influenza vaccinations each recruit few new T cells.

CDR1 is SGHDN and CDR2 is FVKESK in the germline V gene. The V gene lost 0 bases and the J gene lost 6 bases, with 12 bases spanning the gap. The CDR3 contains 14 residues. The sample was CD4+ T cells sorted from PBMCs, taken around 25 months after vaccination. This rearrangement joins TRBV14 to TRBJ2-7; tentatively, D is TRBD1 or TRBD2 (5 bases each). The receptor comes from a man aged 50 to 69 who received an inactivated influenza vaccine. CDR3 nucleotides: TGTGCCAGCAGCCAAGATCTTGGGGGACCCGAGCAGTACTTC. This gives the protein CASSQDLGGPEQYF.